This T cell receptor (beta chain) was captured in a study of technical replicates of blood from a handful of donors. Trimming removed 4 bases from V and 4 bases from J; junction bases left unmatched: 16. CDR3 length: 18 residues. Germline CDR1 reads SGHNT; CDR2 reads YENEEA. Generated by immunoSEQ multiplex PCR, the TCRdb table keeps only in-frame clones and is missing some. The table includes some 71,000 clones, around 97% detected once. The rearrangement links TRBV11-3 to TRBJ1-5, with 7 bases that match TRBD1. Sequencing was carried out using T cells isolated from PBMCs. This TCR was sampled from a human donor in good health. Here the CDR3 reads CASSSRDSREGPNQPQHF. CDR3 in DNA: TGTGCCAGCAGCTCCCGGGACAGTCGCGAGGGACCGAATCAGCCCCAGCATTTT.